This T cell receptor beta chain was retrieved from a study of shared clonotypes between healthy human individuals. With regard to this clone: Its cognate antigen is unknown.

Measured with immunoSEQ multiplex PCR; TCRdb has only the in-frame clones, and not every one. This sample has more than 2 million clones; around 95% occur once, and the top ten carry approximately 1.7%. Study results and caveats: Estimated richness was generally greater in naive than memory subsets.

Positive CCR7 selection of CD45RO-negative cells yielded the naive CD8 cells, and terminally differentiated effector memory CD45RA+ cells were excluded. The CDR3 is 15 amino acids. The chain recombines TRBV21-1 with TRBJ2-5. TRBV21-1 is marked as a pseudogene. Sequences were obtained from naive CD8+ T cells from PBMCs. The clonotype was recovered from a man between 18 and 29 years old in good health. Some clones in this sample may be carry-over from other donors' samples. The CDR3 DNA is TGTGCCAGCAGCCCCCAGGCAGGGGCGGGGGAGACCCAGTACTTC. Protein product: CASSPQAGAGETQYF.